The rows below give T cell receptor beta chains drawn from one sample of a study of T cell repertoires in cytomegalovirus infection. Using its own MiXCR run on the reads, TCRdb lists one record per CDR3 protein. The sample lists around 750,000 distinct CDR3 sequences; around a third were seen once. Their antigen targets remain unknown. The sequences come from cultured CD8+ T cells from PBMCs, collected from culture after CMV antigen stimulation. These receptors were taken from a human donor in good health (CMV status not recorded). Some clones in this sample may be carry-over from other donors' samples. Both conserved end residues are part of each CDR3. Each record gives: clone size, D gene, J gene, V gene, CDR3 DNA, CDR3 protein. The D gene is left open where the match is weak. The size field is filled for only some rows; it gives once, few, many or a size class.

>few|NA|TRBJ1-3|TRBV6-2/TRBV6-3
TGTGCCAGCAGCCCGGGAAGGTTCAAGTATTTT
CASSPGRFKYF
>many|NA|TRBJ2-5|TRBV7-2
TGTGCCAGCAGAACTGTCCCCCTAACAGAGACCCAGTACTTC
CASRTVPLTETQYF
>NA|NA|TRBJ1-1|TRBV12-3/TRBV12-4
TGTGCCAGCAGTTTCCGGGGACACACTGAAGCTTTCTTT
CASSFRGHTEAFF
>many|NA|TRBJ2-1|TRBV6-5
TGTGCCAGCAGTTACGGGCAGGGACCCTACAATGAGCAGTTCTTC
CASSYGQGPYNEQFF
>few|NA|TRBJ1-1|TRBV6-6
TGTGCCAGTGACACCGGGCTTATGAACACTGAAGCTTTCTTT
CASDTGLMNTEAFF
>NA|TRBD2|TRBJ2-1|TRBV27
TGTGCCAGCAGTTTCGGGGGAGGCGGGGGCAATGAGCAGTTCTTC
CASSFGGGGGNEQFF
>NA|NA|TRBJ2-7|TRBV20-1
TGCAGTGCTAGACCCTCGGACCTACTCGGGTACGAGCAGTACTTC
CSARPSDLLGYEQYF
>NA|NA|TRBJ1-6|TRBV20-1
TGCAGTGCTAGAGGACAGCGCTCCTATAATTCACCCCTCCACTTT
CSARGQRSYNSPLHF
>NA|NA|TRBJ2-1|TRBV29-1
TGCAGCGTGGGAACTGAAAATGAGCAGTTCTTC
CSVGTENEQFF
>few|NA|TRBJ1-5|TRBV7-2
TGTGCCAGCAGCTTAGACGCAGGGGGCAATCAGCCCCAGCATTTT
CASSLDAGGNQPQHF
>few|TRBD1|TRBJ1-3|TRBV19
TGTGCCAGTAGTGGACAGGGGGCGAAAAGTGGAAACACCATATATTTT
CASSGQGAKSGNTIYF
>few|NA|TRBJ1-1|TRBV12-3/TRBV12-4
TGTGCCAGCAGTCTGTCGCGGACCGGGACCGAAGCTTTCTTT
CASSLSRTGTEAFF
>many|TRBD1|TRBJ2-3|TRBV7-6
TGTGCCAGCAGCTTAGAAAGGACAGGGATTCGTTCAGATACGCAGTATTTT
CASSLERTGIRSDTQYF
>few|NA|TRBJ2-5|TRBV7-2
TGTGCCAGCCTCTTCTTAGGCGAGATCCAAGAGACCCAGTACTTC
CASLFLGEIQETQYF
>few|NA|TRBJ1-1|TRBV19
TGTGCCAGTAGTATACAGGGGATCTGGACTGAAGCTTTCTTT
CASSIQGIWTEAFF
>few|NA|TRBJ1-1|TRBV12-5
TGTGCTAGTGGTTTGGTATCGGGGGCGCAAGACGAAATGAACACTGAAGCTTTCTTT
CASGLVSGAQDEMNTEAFF
>NA|NA|TRBJ2-1|TRBV6-5
TGTGCCAGCAGTTACTCGAGAAGAGGCGGACCTAGTTGGGATGAGCAGTTCTTC
CASSYSRRGGPSWDEQFF
>few|NA|TRBJ1-1|TRBV6-1
TGTGCCAGCAGTGAACCCGCAGGGGAGGTTGCTTTCTTT
CASSEPAGEVAFF
>few|NA|TRBJ1-1|TRBV5-1
TGCGCCAGCAGCTGGGGTCCACCTTTACAGGGCCAGAACACTGAAGCTTTCTTT
CASSWGPPLQGQNTEAFF
>NA|NA|TRBJ2-5|TRBV18
TGTGCCAGCTCCCCAAGGGCTGGCCCTCAAGAGACCCAGTACTTC
CASSPRAGPQETQYF
>many|TRBD2|TRBJ2-5|TRBV7-9
TGTGCCAGCAGCCCGGGACTAGCGAGGGAAGAGACCCAGTACTTC
CASSPGLAREETQYF
>many|NA|TRBJ2-7|TRBV7-9
TGTGCCAGCAGCTTAGTTCAGGGCATCTTCTCCTACGAGCAGTACTTC
CASSLVQGIFSYEQYF
>NA|NA|TRBJ1-1|TRBV12-5
TGTGCTAGTGGTTGGCAAACAGGGCCTCACGTCCAGAACACTGAAGCTTTCTTT
CASGWQTGPHVQNTEAFF
>NA|NA|TRBJ1-1|TRBV9
TGTGCCAGCAGCGTAGGGGGGCTCGAAGCTTTCTTT
CASSVGGLEAFF
>NA|NA|TRBJ2-4|TRBV7-1
TGTGCCAGCAGCTCCACTGGGGCCAAAAACTTTCAGTACTTC
CASSSTGAKNFQYF
>NA|NA|TRBJ2-5|TRBV28
TGTGCCAGCAGTTTTGCGGGGATGTTGGAAGAGACCCAGTACTTC
CASSFAGMLEETQYF
>many|NA|TRBJ2-3|TRBV27
TGTGCCAGCAGTTTAAGACCTTATTCCTCTAACACAGATACGCAGTATTTT
CASSLRPYSSNTDTQYF
>many|NA|TRBJ2-1|TRBV7-2
TGTGCCAGCAGCACCTCCGGAGGGATCTACAAGTGGAATGAGCAGTTCTTC
CASSTSGGIYKWNEQFF
>few|NA|TRBJ1-5|TRBV5-1
TGCGCCAGCAGCTTATATTCGGGCTATAGCAATCAGCCCCAGCATTTT
CASSLYSGYSNQPQHF
>NA|NA|TRBJ1-5|TRBV28
TGTGCCAGCAGTTTCTCCGGGATGGGGAGTCAGCCCCAGCATTTT
CASSFSGMGSQPQHF
>few|TRBD1|TRBJ2-7|TRBV7-9
TGTGCCAGCAGCCCTAGCAGGGGGACAGGGGATGCCGAGCAGTACTTC
CASSPSRGTGDAEQYF
>few|TRBD2|TRBJ2-5|TRBV11-2
TGTGCCAGCAGCTCAGGGGGACTAGCGGGGGCCGACTACCAAGAGACCCAGTACTTC
CASSSGGLAGADYQETQYF
>few|NA|TRBJ2-1|TRBV4-1
TGCGCCAGCAGCCACCGGACAGAAAATTACAATGAGCAGTTCTTC
CASSHRTENYNEQFF
>NA|NA|TRBJ1-1|TRBV9
TGTGCCAGCAGCCCCGGGCTGAGCACTGAAGCTTTCTTT
CASSPGLSTEAFF
>few|NA|TRBJ1-1|TRBV2
TGTGCCAGCAGTGAGGTCCAATTAGGTGAAGCTTTCTTT
CASSEVQLGEAFF